The T cell receptor (beta chain) described here comes from a study of cytomegalovirus exposure and HLA in healthy donors. The CDR3 has 16 residues. V shed 2 bases, J shed 7 bases, and the junction held 5 bases outside the gene matches. Germline-derived CDR1 and CDR2 are SGHDN and FVKESK. Notes on the study in general: There were some V segments, including TRBV6-2 and TRBV6-3, excluded as indistinguishable. Across HLA loci, a later analysis found differing TCR association rates, with DRB1 most and HLA-C fewest.

Comments on this clone: The antigen is not known.

In the PCR, 60 Vbeta and 13 Jbeta primers were used. Method: immunoSEQ multiplex PCR; TCRdb's copy keeps in-frame clones and lacks some. In the table there are some 150,000 clones, approximately 80% of which are singletons. The TCR sequence derives from a woman between 45 and 65 years old in good health and CMV-seronegative. The source material was PBMCs. The chain recombines TRBV14 with TRBJ2-1, with TRBD2 matching over 13 bases. This CDR3 is CASSQMTSGRKNEQFF. The CDR3 DNA follows: TGTGCCAGCAGCCAAATGACTAGCGGGAGGAAAAATGAGCAGTTCTTC.